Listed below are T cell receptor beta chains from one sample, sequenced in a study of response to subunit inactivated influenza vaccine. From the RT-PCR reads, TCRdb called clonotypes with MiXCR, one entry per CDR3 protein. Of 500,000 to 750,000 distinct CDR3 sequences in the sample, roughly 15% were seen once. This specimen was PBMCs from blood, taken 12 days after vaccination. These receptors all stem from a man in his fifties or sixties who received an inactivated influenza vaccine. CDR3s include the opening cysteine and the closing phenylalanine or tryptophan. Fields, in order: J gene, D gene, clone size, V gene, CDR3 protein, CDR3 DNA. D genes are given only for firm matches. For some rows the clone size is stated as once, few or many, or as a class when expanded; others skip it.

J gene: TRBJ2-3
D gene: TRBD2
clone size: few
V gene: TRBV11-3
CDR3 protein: CASSSHSGTSLYPASTDTQYF
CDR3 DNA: TGTGCCAGCAGCTCCCACAGCGGGACTAGTTTATACCCGGCAAGCACAGATACGCAGTATTTT

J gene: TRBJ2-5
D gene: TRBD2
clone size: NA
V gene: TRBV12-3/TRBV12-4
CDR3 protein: CASSISSGGFQETQYF
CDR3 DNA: TGTGCCAGCAGTATTTCTAGCGGGGGATTCCAAGAGACCCAGTACTTC

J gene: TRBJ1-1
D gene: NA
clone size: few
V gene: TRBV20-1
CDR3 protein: CSALYRGMEAFF
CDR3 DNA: TGCAGTGCTCTCTATCGGGGAATGGAAGCTTTCTTT

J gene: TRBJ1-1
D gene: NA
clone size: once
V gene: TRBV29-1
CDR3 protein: CSVRRHMNTEAFF
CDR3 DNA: TGCAGCGTGAGGAGGCACATGAACACTGAAGCTTTCTTT

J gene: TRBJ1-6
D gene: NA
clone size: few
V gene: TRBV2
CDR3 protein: CASSTGDSSPLHF
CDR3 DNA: TGTGCCAGCAGTACCGGTGACAGCAGTCCCCTCCACTTT

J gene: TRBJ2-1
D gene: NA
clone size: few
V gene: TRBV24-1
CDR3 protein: CATSDLDRSDTYNEQFF
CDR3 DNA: TGTGCCACCAGTGATCTTGACAGGTCGGACACCTACAATGAGCAGTTCTTC

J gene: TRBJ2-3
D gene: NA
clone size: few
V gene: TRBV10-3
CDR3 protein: CAISESGYTRDTDTQYF
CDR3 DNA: TGTGCCATCAGTGAAAGTGGGTACACACGAGACACAGATACGCAGTATTTT

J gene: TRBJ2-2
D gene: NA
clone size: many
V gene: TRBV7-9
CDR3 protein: CASSLYARNTGELFF
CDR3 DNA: TGTGCCAGCAGCTTATATGCTAGGAACACCGGGGAGCTGTTTTTT

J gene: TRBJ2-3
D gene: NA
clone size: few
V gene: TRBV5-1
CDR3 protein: CASSAYSLRTQYF
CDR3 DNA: TGCGCCAGCAGCGCCTATAGCCTACGGACGCAGTATTTT

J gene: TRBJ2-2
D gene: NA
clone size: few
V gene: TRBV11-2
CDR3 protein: CASSLSDGELFF
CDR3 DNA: TGTGCCAGCAGCCTGAGTGACGGGGAGCTGTTTTTT

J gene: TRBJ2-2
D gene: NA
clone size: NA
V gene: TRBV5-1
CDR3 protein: CASSLDIMLGSLSGELFF
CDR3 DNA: TGCGCCAGCAGCTTGGATATCATGCTTGGCTCCCTCTCCGGGGAGCTGTTTTTT

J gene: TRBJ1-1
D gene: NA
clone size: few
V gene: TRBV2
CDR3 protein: CASSVRVITEAFF
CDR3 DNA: TGTGCCAGCAGTGTGAGGGTGATTACTGAAGCTTTCTTT

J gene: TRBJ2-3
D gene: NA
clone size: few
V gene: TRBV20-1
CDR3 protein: CSAIKFLDRPDTQYF
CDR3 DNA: TGCAGTGCTATCAAGTTTCTGGACAGACCAGATACGCAGTATTTT

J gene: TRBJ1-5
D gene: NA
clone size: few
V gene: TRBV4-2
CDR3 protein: CASSQDISQPQHF
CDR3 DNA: TGTGCCAGCAGCCAAGATATCTCCCAGCCCCAGCATTTT

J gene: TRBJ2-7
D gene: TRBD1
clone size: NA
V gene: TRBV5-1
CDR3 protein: CASSLAIGQGGYEQYF
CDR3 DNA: TGCGCCAGCAGCTTGGCCATTGGACAGGGTGGCTACGAGCAGTACTTC

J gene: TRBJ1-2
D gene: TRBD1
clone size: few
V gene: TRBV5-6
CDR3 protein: CASAPDRVLVGYTF
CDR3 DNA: TGTGCCAGCGCCCCGGACAGGGTACTGGTTGGCTACACCTTC

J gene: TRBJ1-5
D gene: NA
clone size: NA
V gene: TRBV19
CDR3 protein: CASSTPRGPQHF
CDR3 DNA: TGTGCCAGTAGTACCCCACGGGGGCCCCAGCATTTT

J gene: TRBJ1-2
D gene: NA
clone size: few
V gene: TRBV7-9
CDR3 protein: CASSPETRSGYTF
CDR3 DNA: TGTGCCAGCAGCCCCGAGACCAGGAGCGGCTACACCTTC

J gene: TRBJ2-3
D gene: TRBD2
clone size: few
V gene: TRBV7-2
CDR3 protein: CASSLGGTSVTDTQYF
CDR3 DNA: TGTGCCAGCAGCTTAGGGGGTACTAGCGTTACAGATACGCAGTATTTT

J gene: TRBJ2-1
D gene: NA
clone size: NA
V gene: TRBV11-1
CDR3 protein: CASSLVWLVGNEQFF
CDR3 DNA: TGTGCCAGCAGCTTAGTGTGGCTAGTGGGCAATGAGCAGTTCTTC

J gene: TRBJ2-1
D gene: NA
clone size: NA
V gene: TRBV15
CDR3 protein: CATSGTYNRFEQFF
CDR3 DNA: TGTGCCACCAGCGGAACATATAACAGGTTTGAGCAGTTCTTC

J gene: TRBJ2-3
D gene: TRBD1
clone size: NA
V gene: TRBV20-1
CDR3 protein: CSTGGRPDTQYF
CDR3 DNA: TGCAGCACAGGGGGTCGCCCAGATACGCAGTATTTT

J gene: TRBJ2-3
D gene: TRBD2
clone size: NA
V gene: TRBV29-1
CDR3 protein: CSVDALAGGPEDTQYF
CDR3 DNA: TGCAGCGTTGACGCCCTAGCGGGAGGGCCAGAGGATACGCAGTATTTT

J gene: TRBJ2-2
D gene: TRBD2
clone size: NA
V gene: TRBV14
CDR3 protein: CASSRGGYHTGELFF
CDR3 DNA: TGTGCCAGCAGCCGGGGAGGGTATCACACCGGGGAGCTGTTTTTT

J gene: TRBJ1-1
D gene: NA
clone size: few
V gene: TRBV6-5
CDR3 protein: CASSYSPLGAEAFF
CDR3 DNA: TGTGCCAGCAGTTACTCCCCTCTGGGGGCTGAAGCTTTCTTT

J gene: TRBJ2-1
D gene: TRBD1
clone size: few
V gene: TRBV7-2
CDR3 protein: CASSTLTGGIDEQFF
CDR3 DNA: TGTGCCAGCAGCACCCTGACAGGGGGCATCGATGAGCAGTTCTTC

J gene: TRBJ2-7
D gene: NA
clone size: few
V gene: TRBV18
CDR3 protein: CASSPRVQGNEQYF
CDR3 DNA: TGTGCCAGCTCACCACGGGTACAGGGAAACGAGCAGTACTTC

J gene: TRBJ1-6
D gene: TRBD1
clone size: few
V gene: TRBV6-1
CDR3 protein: CASSPTGFSSPLHF
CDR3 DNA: TGTGCCAGCAGTCCGACAGGGTTTTCTTCACCCCTCCACTTT

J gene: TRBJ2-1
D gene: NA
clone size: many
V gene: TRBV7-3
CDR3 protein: CASSRGGVQPLDEQFF
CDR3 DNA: TGTGCCAGCAGCCGTGGAGGGGTACAACCTTTGGATGAGCAGTTCTTC

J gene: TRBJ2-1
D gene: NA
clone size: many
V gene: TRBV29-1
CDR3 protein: CSVDLAADNEQFF
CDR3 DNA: TGCAGCGTTGACCTCGCCGCGGACAATGAGCAGTTCTTC

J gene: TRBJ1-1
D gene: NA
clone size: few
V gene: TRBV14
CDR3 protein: CASSSWTLNTEAFF
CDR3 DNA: TGTGCCAGCAGCTCCTGGACACTTAACACTGAAGCTTTCTTT

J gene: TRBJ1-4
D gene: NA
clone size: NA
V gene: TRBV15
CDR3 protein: CATSRDRTGLSNEKLFF
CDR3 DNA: TGTGCCACCAGCAGAGATCGCACGGGGCTTAGTAATGAAAAACTGTTTTTT

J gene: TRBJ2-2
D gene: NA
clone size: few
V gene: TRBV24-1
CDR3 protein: CATSDQSYLTGELFF
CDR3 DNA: TGTGCCACCAGTGACCAATCTTATCTCACCGGGGAGCTGTTTTTT

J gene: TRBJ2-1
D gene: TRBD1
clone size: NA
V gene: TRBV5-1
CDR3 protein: CASSRTGPSYNEQFF
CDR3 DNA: TGCGCCAGCAGCAGGACAGGGCCGAGCTACAATGAGCAGTTCTTC

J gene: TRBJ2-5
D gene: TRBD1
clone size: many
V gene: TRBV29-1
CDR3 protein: CSSRRGNGQETQYF
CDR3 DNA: TGCAGCTCACGCAGGGGGAACGGCCAAGAGACCCAGTACTTC

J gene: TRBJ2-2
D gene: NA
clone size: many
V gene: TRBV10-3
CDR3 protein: CAISVDLNTGELFF
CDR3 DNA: TGTGCCATCAGTGTGGATTTGAACACCGGGGAGCTGTTTTTT

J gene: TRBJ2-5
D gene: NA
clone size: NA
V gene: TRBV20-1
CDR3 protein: CSARDWTQETQYF
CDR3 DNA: TGCAGTGCTAGAGATTGGACACAAGAGACCCAGTACTTC

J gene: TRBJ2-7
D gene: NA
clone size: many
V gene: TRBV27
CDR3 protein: CASSLKVSYEQYF
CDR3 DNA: TGTGCCAGCAGTTTGAAGGTCTCATACGAGCAGTACTTC

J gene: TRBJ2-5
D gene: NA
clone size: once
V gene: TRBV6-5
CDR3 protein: CASSQQSAGQETQYF
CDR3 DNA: TGTGCCAGCAGTCAGCAATCAGCGGGCCAAGAGACCCAGTACTTC

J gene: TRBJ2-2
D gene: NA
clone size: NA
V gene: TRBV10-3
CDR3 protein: CAISERENTGELFF
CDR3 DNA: TGTGCCATCAGTGAGCGAGAGAACACCGGGGAGCTGTTTTTT

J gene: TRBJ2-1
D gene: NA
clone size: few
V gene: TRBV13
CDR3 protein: CASSFVKGLLSYNEQFF
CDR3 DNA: TGTGCCAGCAGCTTCGTTAAGGGACTTCTCTCCTACAATGAGCAGTTCTTC

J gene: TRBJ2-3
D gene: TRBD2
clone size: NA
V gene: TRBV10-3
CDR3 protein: CAISEGGLAGAYTDTQYF
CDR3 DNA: TGTGCCATCAGTGAGGGTGGTCTAGCGGGGGCCTACACAGATACGCAGTATTTT

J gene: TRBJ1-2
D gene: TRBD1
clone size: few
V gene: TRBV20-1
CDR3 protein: CSALPRQGVYHGYTF
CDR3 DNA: TGCAGTGCCCTTCCCCGACAGGGAGTTTACCATGGCTACACCTTC

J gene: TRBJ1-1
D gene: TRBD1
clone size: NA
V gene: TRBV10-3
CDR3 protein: CATQTRTGAPLSGDTEAFF
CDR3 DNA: TGTGCCACCCAAACGAGGACAGGGGCGCCCTTGTCCGGGGACACTGAAGCTTTCTTT

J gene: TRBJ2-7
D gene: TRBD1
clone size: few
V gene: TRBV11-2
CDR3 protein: CASSVRGNSGTVSYEQYF
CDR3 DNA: TGTGCCAGCAGCGTTAGGGGAAATTCCGGGACAGTCTCCTACGAGCAGTACTTC

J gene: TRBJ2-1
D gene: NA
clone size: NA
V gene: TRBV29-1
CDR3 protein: CSVEILKYNEQFF
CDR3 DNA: TGCAGCGTTGAAATATTAAAATACAATGAGCAGTTCTTC

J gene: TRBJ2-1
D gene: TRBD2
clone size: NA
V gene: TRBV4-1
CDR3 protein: CASSQVRLRGIYNEQFF
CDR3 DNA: TGCGCCAGCAGCCAAGTCCGGTTGCGGGGGATTTACAATGAGCAGTTCTTC

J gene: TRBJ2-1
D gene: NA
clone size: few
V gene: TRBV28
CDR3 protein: CASNPPAGQAYNEQFF
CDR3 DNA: TGTGCCAGCAATCCGCCAGCGGGACAGGCCTACAATGAGCAGTTCTTC

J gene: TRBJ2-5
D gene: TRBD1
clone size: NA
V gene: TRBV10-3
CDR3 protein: CAISTGQGVVETQYF
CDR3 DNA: TGTGCCATCAGTACGGGACAGGGCGTCGTAGAGACCCAGTACTTC

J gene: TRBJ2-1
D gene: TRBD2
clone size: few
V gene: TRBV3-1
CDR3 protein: CASTGPRTSGSNEQFF
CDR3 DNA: TGTGCCAGCACCGGACCGCGGACTAGCGGGTCCAATGAGCAGTTCTTC

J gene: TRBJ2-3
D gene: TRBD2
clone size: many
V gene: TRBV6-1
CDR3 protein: CATLGLAGSTDTQYF
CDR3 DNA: TGTGCCACCCTGGGACTAGCGGGGAGCACAGATACGCAGTATTTT

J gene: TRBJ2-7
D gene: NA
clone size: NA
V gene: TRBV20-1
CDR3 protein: CSARDYRRAAEQYF
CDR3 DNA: TGCAGTGCTAGAGATTACAGAAGGGCCGCCGAGCAGTACTTC

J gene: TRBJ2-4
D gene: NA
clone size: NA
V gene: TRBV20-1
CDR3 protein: CSAVAGMGDQYF
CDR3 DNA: TGCAGTGCGGTGGCAGGGATGGGTGATCAGTACTTC

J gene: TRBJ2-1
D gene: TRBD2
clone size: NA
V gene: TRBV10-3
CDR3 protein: CAIRGQRGRDNEQFF
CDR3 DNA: TGTGCCATCAGGGGCCAGCGGGGGAGAGACAATGAGCAGTTCTTC